Listed here are 11 T cell receptor beta chains from one sample, sequenced in a study of T cells in localized non-small cell lung cancer. Generated by immunoSEQ multiplex PCR, the TCRdb table keeps only in-frame clones and is missing some. The sample holds 59,000 or so clones, approximately 90% seen once. This specimen was peripheral blood, taken before any cancer treatment. These receptors came from a man aged 40 to 70 with stage I lung adenocarcinoma.

In DNA, the CDR3 is TGCGCCAGCAGCTTGAAGGAAGGACAGGCCGGTTACGAGCAGTACTTC. It is translated as CASSLKEGQAGYEQYF. V gene TRBV5-1 combines with J gene TRBJ2-7; 7 positions agree with TRBD1. The CDR3 spans 16 residues. The ends lost 1 base at V and 4 bases at J; junction bases unmatched: 11. From germline, CDR1 is SGHRS and CDR2 YFSETQ.

The chain employs TRBV4-1 and TRBJ1-4; maybe TRBD1 (5 bases). V was shortened by 6 bases and J by 3 bases, with 20 bases between the two germline ends. The CDR3 spans 17 residues. CDR1 MGHRA and CDR2 YSYEKL come from the germline V gene. The CDR3 here is CASSLTGMRSPNEKLFF. The CDR3 DNA reads as TGCGCCAGCAGTCTCACAGGAATGCGAAGCCCTAATGAAAAACTGTTTTTT.

On this clone: A read error may account for a junction end that differs from germline. CDR3 loop: CASSPGTTNAEAFF. The DNA of the CDR3 is TGTGCCAGCTCACCGGGGACGACGAACGCTGAAGCTTTCTTT. The V gene is TRBV18, the J gene TRBJ1-1; a possible D gene is TRBD1 (5 bases). The germline CDR1 and CDR2 sequences are KGHSH and LQKENI. There are 14 residues in the CDR3. Full variable domain (outside the CDR3, taken from reference TRBV18 and TRBJ1-1): NAGVMQNPRHLVRRRGQEARLRCSPMKGHSHVYWYRQLPEEGLKFMVYLQKENIIDESGMPKERFSAEFPKEGPSILRIQQVVRGDSAAYFCASSPGTTNAEAFFGQGTRLTVV.

The chain carries TRBV5-1 and TRBJ2-7, with 8 bases lining up with TRBD2. Germline lookup yields CDR1 SGHRS and CDR2 YFSETQ. The CDR3 length is 14 residues. J lost 6 bases, V lost 3 bases, and 8 bases had no gene match. The CDR3: CASSSPGLEAEQYF. The CDR3 DNA reads TGCGCCAGCAGCTCACCGGGACTAGAGGCCGAGCAGTACTTC.

V gene TRBV7-9 combines with J gene TRBJ1-1; perhaps TRBD1 as D (6 bases). Trimming left V 2 bases short and J 2 bases short, with 12 bases between. This CDR3 has 15 residues. CDR1 is SEHNR, CDR2 FQNEAQ, per germline (reference sequence). CDR3: CASSLLPGTNTEAFF. CDR3 nucleotide sequence: TGTGCCAGCAGCTTACTCCCGGGGACAAACACTGAAGCTTTCTTT.

The chain uses TRBV7-2 and TRBJ2-3; TRBD1 is a possible D gene (5 bases). The CDR3 runs 15 residues. The V end was cut by 4 bases, the J end by 2 bases, with 13 bases between. The germline V gene has CDR1 SGHTA and CDR2 FQGNSA. CDR3 sequence: CASSSDRTHTDTQYF. For the CDR3, the DNA is TGTGCCAGCAGCTCCGACAGAACCCACACAGATACGCAGTATTTT.

This clone has just one count. The DNA for the CDR3 is TGTGCCAGCAGCGCACTCAGGTCAGGAGGAAACACCATATATTTT. Protein sequence: CASSALRSGGNTIYF. The chain recombines TRBV5-6 with TRBJ1-3; no definite D call. The CDR3 contains 15 residues. Germline-derived CDR1 and CDR2 are SGHDT and YYEEEE. V gave up 4 bases and J gave up 4 bases, with 15 bases separating them.

This sequence joins TRBV5-1 and TRBJ2-2; 11 positions match TRBD2. The CDR3 spans 17 residues. Looked up from germline, CDR1 is SGHRS and CDR2 is YFSETQ. With 4 bases clipped from V and 5 bases from J, the junction kept 10 bases outside the gene matches. This CDR3 reads CASSPLAGGPPTGELFF. CDR3 coding DNA: TGCGCCAGCAGCCCTCTAGCGGGAGGCCCTCCAACCGGGGAGCTGTTTTTT.

The chain is built from TRBV19 and TRBJ2-3; 9 bases agree with TRBD2. The CDR3 loop spans 16 amino acids. V dropped 6 bases and J dropped 4; count of bases not matched to a gene: 11. CDR1 is LNHDA, CDR2 SQIVND, per germline (reference sequence). The CDR3 DNA is TGTGCCAGTAGGCCCGCGGCTAGCGGGACGGCAGATACGCAGTATTTT. It yields the protein CASRPAASGTADTQYF.

The chain's CDR3 is CASSPSPRGGNTEAFF. DNA of the CDR3: TGTGCCAGCAGCCCCTCGCCCAGGGGCGGGAACACTGAAGCTTTCTTT. The chain joins TRBV7-2 to TRBJ1-1, with D possibly TRBD1 on 6 matching bases. This CDR3 is built from 16 residues. Germline CDR1 reads SGHTA; CDR2 reads FQGNSA. With 5 bases removed from V and 1 base from J, the gap between germline ends came to 17 bases.

The V call is TRBV5-1, the J call TRBJ2-7; possibly TRBD1 for D (6 bases). With 3 bases removed from V and 2 bases from J, the gap between germline ends came to 12 bases. The CDR3 has 14 amino acids. Germline V gives CDR1 SGHRS, CDR2 YFSETQ. The CDR3 DNA is TGCGCCAGCAGCTCCCAGGGGAGAACCTACGAGCAGTACTTC. It codes for CASSSQGRTYEQYF.